This TCR beta chain was recovered during a study of T cell responses to AZD1222 COVID-19 vaccine. Only in-frame clones appear in the TCRdb table, and some are missing; sequencing was by immunoSEQ multiplex PCR. The repertoire consists of more than 110,000 clones, with about 92% occurring once and the leading ten covering just over 3%. Germline CDR1 and CDR2: SGHTA and FQGTGA. Trimming took 0 bases from V and 1 from J, leaving 6 bases between them. The CDR3 is made up of 14 amino acids. Here the sequenced sample was peripheral blood, taken on day 0 of AZD1222 vaccination. This chain joins TRBV7-3 and TRBJ2-5; no reliable D call. The source of this sequence is an adult in good health. The CDR3 spells CASSLTRPQETQYF. The DNA for the CDR3 is TGTGCCAGCAGCTTAACGAGGCCCCAAGAGACCCAGTACTTC.